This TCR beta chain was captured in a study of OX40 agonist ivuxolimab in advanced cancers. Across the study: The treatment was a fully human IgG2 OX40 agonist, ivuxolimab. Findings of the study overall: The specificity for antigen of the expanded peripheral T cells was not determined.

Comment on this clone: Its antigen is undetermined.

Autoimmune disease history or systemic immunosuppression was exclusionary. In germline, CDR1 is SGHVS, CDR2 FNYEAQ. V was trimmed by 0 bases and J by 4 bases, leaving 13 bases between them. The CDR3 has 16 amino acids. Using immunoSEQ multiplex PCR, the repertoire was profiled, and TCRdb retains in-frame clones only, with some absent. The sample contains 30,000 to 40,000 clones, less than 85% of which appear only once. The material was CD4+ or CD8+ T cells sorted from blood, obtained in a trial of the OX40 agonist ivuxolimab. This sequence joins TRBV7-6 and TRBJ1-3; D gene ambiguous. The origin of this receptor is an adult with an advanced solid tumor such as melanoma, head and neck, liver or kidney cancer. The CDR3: CASSLAGSAAGNTIYF. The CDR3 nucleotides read TGTGCCAGCAGCTTAGCGGGATCGGCGGCCGGAAACACCATATATTTT.